The 20 T cell receptor beta chains listed next were all sequenced from one sample in a study of Tregs in tolerant kidney transplant recipients. Recipients received nonmyeloablative bone marrow transplants from related graft donors, with transient mixed chimerism. Libraries were prepared by immunoSEQ multiplex PCR; TCRdb keeps only in-frame clonotypes and omits some of them. The sample table includes around 10,000 clones. The starting material was CD8+ T cells from blood (PBMCs), obtained 24 months after the transplant. These receptors were taken from a human patient who received a combined kidney and bone marrow transplant. Some T cells may be the graft donor's.

The sequenced part of the CDR3 DNA is TGTGCCAGCAGCTTTTGGGGCACCCATGAG. This gives the protein CASSFWGTHE. The whole CDR3 protein reads CASSFWGTHEQFF. J is TRBJ2-1 and V is TRBV5-6, with a weak D call TRBD1 (5 bases). The read is 3 residues too short to cover the CDR3 end, so that end is filled in from the germline J gene. Trimming shortened V by 2 bases and J by 8 bases, and 11 bases separated the two germline ends. From germline, CDR1 is SGHDT and CDR2 YYEEEE. The CDR3 covers 13 residues. The full variable domain, in which reference TRBV5-6 and TRBJ2-1 provide the parts outside the CDR3, is DAGVTQSPTHLIKTRGQQVTLRCSPKSGHDTVSWYQQALGQGPQFIFQYYEEEERQRGNFPDRFSGHQFPNYSSELNVNALLLGDSALYLCASSFWGTHEQFFGPGTRLTVL.

With regard to this clone: Read data end 3 residues before the CDR3 end; the end is taken from the germline J gene. The J gene is TRBJ2-7, the V gene TRBV7-8; 13 nucleotides agree with TRBD2. Germline lookup yields CDR1 SGHVS and CDR2 FQNEAQ. This CDR3 comprises 15 residues. The ends lost 6 bases at V and 4 bases at J; junction bases unmatched: 6. The CDR3 reads CASSRTSGSTYEQYF. CDR3 DNA (partial): TGTGCCAGCAGTAGGACTAGCGGGAGTACGTACGAG.

Worth noting for this clone: From the germline J gene comes the end of the CDR3, since the read stops 3 residues before it. The genes are TRBV7-2 and TRBJ2-7, with D possibly matching TRBD1 (6 bases). The CDR3 has 13 residues. V was cut by 1 base and J by 2 bases, with 6 bases left in between. Germline-derived CDR1 and CDR2 are SGHTA and FQGNSA. The chain's CDR3 is CASSLGGPYEQYF. The part of the CDR3 DNA that was read is TGTGCCAGCAGCTTAGGGGGGCCCTACGAG. The full variable domain, rest sourced from reference TRBV7-2 and TRBJ2-7, is GAGVSQSPSNKVTEKGKDVELRCDPISGHTALYWYRQSLGQGLEFLIYFQGNSAPDKSGLPSDRFSAERTGGSVSTLTIQRTQQEDSAVYLCASSLGGPYEQYFGPGTRLTVT.

A note on this clone: The sequence runs out 3 residues before the end of the CDR3; the remainder is reconstructed from the germline J gene. The chain has TRBV2 and TRBJ1-5; D gene unclear. The CDR3 contains 16 residues. The germline gives CDR1 SNHLY, CDR2 FYNNEI. V lost 1 base and J lost 0, with 10 bases in between. Partial CDR3 DNA: TGTGCCAGCAGTGAAGATACATCTCCTAGCAATCAGCCC. Its protein is CASSEDTSPSNQP. The full CDR3 is CASSEDTSPSNQPQHF. The complete variable domain, with remaining parts taken from reference TRBV2 and TRBJ1-5, reads EPEVTQTPSHQVTQMGQEVILRCVPISNHLYFYWYRQILGQKVEFLVSFYNNEISEKSEIFDDQFSVERPDGSNFTLKIRSTKLEDSAMYFCASSEDTSPSNQPQHFGDGTRLSIL.

With respect to this clone: The read ends 3 residues before the CDR3 terminus; that terminus is restored from the germline J gene. This sequence joins TRBV5-6 and TRBJ2-7; the match to TRBD1 covers 7 bases. The CDR3 covers 14 residues. Germline assignment: CDR1 SGHDT and CDR2 YYEEEE. After removal of 0 bases from V and 5 bases from J, the junction contained 5 bases not matched to a gene. The covered CDR3 bases are TGTGCCAGCAGCTTGGGCAGGGGGAAAGACGAG. Protein product: CASSLGRGKDE. The CDR3, in full, reads CASSLGRGKDEQYF.

To note about this clone: Sequencing ends 3 residues short of the CDR3 end; the germline J gene provides the rest. The chain uses TRBV5-1 and TRBJ2-3; no firm D call. V lost 5 bases to trimming and J lost 1 base, with 11 bases between them. The CDR3 extends over 14 amino acids. Germline assignment: CDR1 SGHRS and CDR2 YFSETQ. The CDR3 DNA, read in part, is TGCGCCAGCAGGCTGTGGAGCGGCACAGATACG. It specifies CASRLWSGTDT. The entire CDR3 sequence reads CASRLWSGTDTQYF.

The CDR3 bases that were read are TGTGCCAGCAGCTTAGTTGGCGGGAGCTACGAG. Translation: CASSLVGGSYE. The complete CDR3 reads CASSLVGGSYEQYF. The chain joins TRBV7-9 to TRBJ2-7; 7 bases agree with TRBD2. The read falls 3 residues short of the CDR3 end, and the missing part is taken from the germline J gene. This CDR3 spans 14 amino acids. Germline CDR1 reads SEHNR; CDR2 reads FQNEAQ (reference sequence). With 1 base clipped from V and 3 bases from J, the junction kept 3 bases outside the gene matches.

To note about this clone: The read ends 3 residues shy of where the CDR3 ends; the end is completed using the germline J gene. This chain connects TRBV11-2 to TRBJ2-5, with D tentatively TRBD2 (7 bases). Germline CDR1 is SGHAT and CDR2 is FQNNGV. There are 15 residues in the CDR3. The V end lost 1 base, the J end lost 1 base, and 10 bases lay between the germline ends. CDR3 DNA, as far as it was read: TGTGCCAGCAGCTTAGTGCGGGGGCCCCAAGAGACC. Its protein product is CASSLVRGPQET. The CDR3 as a whole reads CASSLVRGPQETQYF.

As regards this clone: The read ends 3 residues early relative to the CDR3; the germline J gene fills the gap. This chain links TRBV7-3 with TRBJ2-2, with D tentatively TRBD1 (6 bases). Looked up from germline, CDR1 is SGHTA and CDR2 is FQGTGA. V was shortened by 4 bases and J by 2 bases, with 11 bases between the two germline ends. This CDR3 has 15 residues. The part of the CDR3 DNA that was read is TGTGCCAGCAGCTCCTCGGACAGCAACACCGGGGAG. Its translation: CASSSSDSNTGE. The entire CDR3 sequence reads CASSSSDSNTGELFF.

With respect to this clone: The read terminates 3 residues before the CDR3 end, so the remaining end is supplied by the germline J gene. The V call is TRBV2, the J call TRBJ2-3, with no clear D. This CDR3 has 14 amino acids. The V end was cut by 2 bases, the J end by 2 bases, with 8 bases between. Germline V lookup: CDR1 SNHLY, CDR2 FYNNEI. The CDR3: CASSELTDTDTQYF. The sequenced CDR3 bases are TGTGCCAGCAGTGAACTGACTGACACAGATACG.

For this clone: The DNA ends 3 residues before the CDR3 does, and the rest of the CDR3 is filled in from the germline J gene. V is TRBV3-1 (or the pseudogene TRBV3-2) and J is TRBJ2-3; D may be TRBD1 (6 bases). Germline loops: CDR1 LGHDT, CDR2 YNNKEL (reference sequence). The CDR3 sequence is 17 residues long. Trimming removed 4 bases from V and 3 bases from J, with 20 bases in between. The CDR3 loop is CASSRAGVISSTDTQYF. Incomplete CDR3 DNA: TGTGCCAGCAGCCGGGCAGGGGTAATCAGTAGTACAGATACG.

On this clone itself: The DNA ends 3 residues before the CDR3 does, and the rest of the CDR3 is filled in from the germline J gene. The V gene is TRBV29-1, the J gene TRBJ2-3, with a tentative D call TRBD2 (6 bases). Per germline, CDR1 SQVTM and CDR2 ANQGSEA. This CDR3 region has 11 residues. V was shortened by 5 bases and J by 5 bases, with 8 bases between the two germline ends. The CDR3 spells CSVLEGDTQYF. The sequenced part of the CDR3 DNA is TGCAGCGTTTTGGAGGGAGATACG.

As to this clone: Read sequence stops 3 residues before the CDR3 end, and the germline J gene provides the missing end. This chain uses TRBV19 with TRBJ1-1; 7 bases match TRBD1. The J segment lost 0 bases and the V segment lost 5 bases, leaving 9 bases of the junction unmatched. The CDR3 spans 16 residues. Germline V gene sequence: CDR1 LNHDA, CDR2 SQIVND (reference sequence). The CDR3 here is CASSPGGQWVNTEAFF. The part of the CDR3 DNA that was read is TGTGCCAGTAGTCCAGGGGGACAGTGGGTGAACACTGAA.

Concerning this clone itself: The CDR3 extends 3 residues past the end of the read, so its final part is completed from the germline J gene. This chain uses TRBV19 with TRBJ1-1; D gene unclear. The CDR3 loop spans 15 amino acids. Germline values: CDR1 LNHDA, CDR2 SQIVND (reference sequence). The V end was cut by 1 base, the J end by 3 bases, with 12 bases between. The CDR3 protein is CASSIGAGRDTEAFF. The CDR3 DNA, read in part, is TGTGCCAGTAGTATAGGGGCGGGTAGGGACACTGAA.

Concerning this clone itself: From the germline J gene comes the end of the CDR3, since the read stops 3 residues before it. This chain uses TRBV6-2 or TRBV6-3 with TRBJ2-7; 10 bases agree with TRBD2. The CDR3 runs to 14 residues. V shed 5 bases and J 5 bases; nucleotides not matched to a gene: 6. Per the germline V gene, CDR1 is MNHEY and CDR2 is SVGEGT. Incomplete CDR3 DNA: TGTGCCAGCAGTCGCCCGGGACTAGCGCACGAG. Residues: CASSRPGLAHE. The whole CDR3 is CASSRPGLAHEQYF.

Regarding this clone: The read falls 3 residues short of the CDR3 end, and the missing part is taken from the germline J gene. The chain carries TRBV2 and TRBJ2-2; 12 nucleotides match TRBD2. V lost 0 bases and J lost 8; bases outside the gene matches: 4. The germline V gene has CDR1 SNHLY and CDR2 FYNNEI. The CDR3 loop spans 16 amino acids. This chain's CDR3 is CASSEAMTSGSGELFF. The CDR3 DNA, read in part, is TGTGCCAGCAGTGAAGCCATGACTAGCGGGAGTGGGGAG.

As regards this clone: The read falls 3 residues short of the CDR3 end, and the missing part is taken from the germline J gene. The chain carries TRBV19 and TRBJ2-1; 7 bases agree with TRBD2. This CDR3 spans 16 amino acids. The V gene end was trimmed by 1 base and the J gene end by 7 bases; junction bases not matched to a gene: 10. Germline V lookup: CDR1 LNHDA, CDR2 SQIVND (reference sequence). The CDR3 is CASSIALASGFNEQFF. The part of the CDR3 DNA that was read is TGTGCCAGTAGTATAGCACTTGCTAGCGGATTTAATGAG.

A note on this clone: Coverage ceases 3 residues before the CDR3 finishes, and the germline J gene fills in the end. V gene TRBV19 combines with J gene TRBJ2-7; TRBD2 matches 10 bases. Germline CDR1 LNHDA, CDR2 SQIVND (reference sequence). The CDR3 consists of 16 residues. The trim removed 3 bases at V and 3 bases at J, leaving 8 bases unmatched. The CDR3 loop reads CASSIGASGGLYEQYF. CDR3 DNA (partial): TGTGCCAGTAGTATTGGGGCTAGCGGGGGACTCTACGAG.

Note on this clone: The read gets to within 3 residues of the CDR3 end, and the germline J gene fills in the rest. This rearrangement joins TRBV13 to TRBJ2-3; tentatively, D is TRBD1 (7 bases). The V end was cut by 0 bases, the J end by 0 bases, with 28 bases between. CDR3 length: 22 residues. Germline loops: CDR1 PRHDT, CDR2 FYEKMQ (reference sequence). The part of the CDR3 DNA that was read is TGTGCCAGCAGCTTAGGCTTTGACCTGGGACAGCCAGGGGGGTCTAGCACAGATACG. This sequence encodes CASSLGFDLGQPGGSSTDT. Given in full, the CDR3 is CASSLGFDLGQPGGSSTDTQYF.

On this clone: The sequence runs out 3 residues before the end of the CDR3; the remainder is reconstructed from the germline J gene. The rearrangement uses TRBV11-3 and TRBJ2-1; 9 bases fit TRBD2. In germline, CDR1 is SGHNT, CDR2 YENEEA. The CDR3 contains 15 residues. The part of the CDR3 DNA that was read is TGTGCAAGTCGCTTAATAGCGGGAGATTACAATGAG. Amino acids: CASRLIAGDYNE. The whole CDR3 protein reads CASRLIAGDYNEQFF.